This paragraph covers one TCR beta chain sequence. This sample is drawn from a study of CD8 T cells in ankylosing spondylitis. Germline assignment: CDR1 MDHEN and CDR2 SYDVKM. V lost 6 bases to trimming and J lost 4 bases, with 15 bases between them. The length of the CDR3 is 15 residues. TCRdb reprocessed the 5' RACE reads with MiXCR, giving one entry per CDR3 protein. The repertoire includes 150,000 to 200,000 distinct CDR3 sequences, 25% to 35% of them detected once, and approximately 6% sits in the top ten. The clonotype originates from a male donor with ankylosing spondylitis. The rearrangement uses TRBV28 and TRBJ2-2, with D hard to call. Sample: synovial fluid, either unsorted or a sorted T cell fraction (not recorded which). Written as DNA, the CDR3 is TGTGCCAGCAGCCTAATTCTAGGCTCCACCGGGGAGCTGTTTTTT. This encodes CASSLILGSTGELFF.